Presented here are 25 T cell receptor beta chains from one specimen sequenced in a study of blood T cell repertoires in COVID-19. Measured with immunoSEQ multiplex PCR; TCRdb has only the in-frame clones, and not every one. The data show some 77,000 clones, 90% seen once. Sequenced: peripheral blood. These TCRs come from a woman aged 80 or over with active or convalescent COVID-19.

The chain combines TRBV2 with TRBJ2-1; a weak D match, TRBD1 (6 bases). Between the trimmed V and J ends, which lost 7 bases and 4 bases, there was a span of 11 bases. The V gene's germline CDR1 is SNHLY and CDR2 FYNNEI. CDR3 length: 13 amino acids. The CDR3 here is CASTGVGYNEQFF. The CDR3 nucleotides are TGTGCCAGCACAGGGGTAGGTTACAATGAGCAGTTCTTC.

V and J are TRBV6-5 and TRBJ1-3; TRBD1 is a possible D gene (5 bases). Germline loops: CDR1 MNHEY, CDR2 SVGAGI. This CDR3 is built from 15 residues. V was pared by 6 bases and J by 4 bases, with 16 bases between. Here the CDR3 DNA reads TGTGCCAGCAGCCCCGCCGGGGGTGTCGGAAACACCATATATTTT. As protein: CASSPAGGVGNTIYF.

This chain connects TRBV24-1 to TRBJ2-1; D is unresolved. Trimming cost V 4 bases and J 9 bases, with 12 bases left between them. The CDR3 is 13 amino acids. Germline CDR1 reads KGHDR; CDR2 reads SFDVKD. CDR3 nucleotide sequence: TGTGCCACCAGTGACCCCGGCCCGGGTGAGCAGTTCTTC. This codes for CATSDPGPGEQFF.

The chain carries TRBV18 and TRBJ1-2; 7 bases line up with TRBD1. The V gene's germline CDR1 is KGHSH and CDR2 LQKENI. The CDR3 extends over 14 amino acids. Trimming took 2 bases from V and 6 from J; bases not matched to a gene: 6. This CDR3 is CASSPNPGGNGYTF. The DNA for the CDR3 is TGTGCCAGCTCACCAAACCCAGGGGGTAATGGCTACACCTTC. The full variable domain, its missing parts supplied by reference TRBV18 and TRBJ1-2, is NAGVMQNPRHLVRRRGQEARLRCSPMKGHSHVYWYRQLPEEGLKFMVYLQKENIIDESGMPKERFSAEFPKEGPSILRIQQVVRGDSAAYFCASSPNPGGNGYTFGSGTRLTVV.

The chain couples TRBV28 to TRBJ1-2, with D perhaps matching TRBD1 (6 bases). Per the germline V gene, CDR1 is MDHEN and CDR2 is SYDVKM. This CDR3 has 13 amino acids. V lost 6 bases and J 4 bases, leaving 12 bases between the germline ends. This CDR3 reads CASRTGQLYGYTF. The CDR3 bases are TGTGCCAGCAGAACAGGACAGCTCTATGGCTACACCTTC.

This sequence joins TRBV18 and TRBJ1-2; TRBD1 matches at 8 bases. Germline V lookup: CDR1 KGHSH, CDR2 LQKENI. V shed 9 bases, J shed 6 bases, and the junction held 9 bases outside the gene matches. The CDR3 totals 13 residues. CDR3 amino acids: CASSGQEFNGYTF. CDR3 nucleotides: TGTGCCAGTTCGGGACAGGAATTTAATGGCTACACCTTC.

The rearrangement links TRBV28 to TRBJ1-5; D may be TRBD1 (5 bases). V was cut by 8 bases and J by 6 bases, with 8 bases left in between. The germline V gene encodes CDR1 MDHEN and CDR2 SYDVKM. This CDR3 is 11 amino acids long. The CDR3 region has the DNA TGTGCCAGCGGGGGGGTTCAGCCCCAGCATTTT. Amino acids: CASGGVQPQHF.

The V call is TRBV29-1, the J call TRBJ2-7; 7 nucleotides align to TRBD2. CDR3 length equals 13 residues. V lost 5 bases and J lost 0; bases outside the gene matches: 4. Germline assignment: CDR1 SQVTM and CDR2 ANQGSEA. This chain's CDR3 is CSVRAGPSYEQYF. CDR3 in DNA: TGCAGCGTTCGAGCGGGACCCTCCTACGAGCAGTACTTC.

CDR3 DNA sequence: TGCGCCAGCAGCCGCGGACTAGCCTCCTCTGGGGCCAACGTCCTGACTTTC. It specifies CASSRGLASSGANVLTF. The chain couples TRBV4-3 to TRBJ2-6, with 8 bases matching TRBD2. CDR3 length: 17 residues. Germline V gene sequence: CDR1 LGHNA, CDR2 YSLEER. V was clipped by 4 bases and J by 0 bases; unmatched bases: 5.

The chain links TRBV28 to TRBJ2-2, with 7 bases aligning to TRBD2. This CDR3 is 15 amino acids long. CDR1 MDHEN and CDR2 SYDVKM come from the germline V gene. V dropped 5 bases and J dropped 3; count of bases not matched to a gene: 6. The CDR3 is CASSPTGLHTGELFF. The CDR3 DNA is TGTGCCAGCAGTCCTACGGGACTACACACCGGGGAGCTGTTTTTT.

This clone was counted a single time. The J gene is TRBJ1-5, the V gene TRBV5-1, with 7 positions matching TRBD1. CDR3 length: 15 residues. The germline V gene encodes CDR1 SGHRS and CDR2 YFSETQ. The junction had 5 bases not matched to a gene; V was cut back by 0 bases and J by 5 bases. This CDR3 is CASSLGGQTHQPQHF. The CDR3 DNA sequence: TGCGCCAGCAGCTTGGGGGGACAGACCCATCAGCCCCAGCATTTT.

This chain connects TRBV18 to TRBJ1-3; TRBD1 matches at 8 bases. V lost 0 bases to trimming and J lost 0 bases; unmatched junction nucleotides: 4. This CDR3 contains 17 residues. CDR1 and CDR2 (germline): KGHSH, LQKENI. In DNA, the CDR3 is TGTGCCAGCTCACCACCCCGGACAGGGAGCTCTGGAAACACCATATATTTT. Its translation is CASSPPRTGSSGNTIYF.

CDR3: CASSPPGQGGGNTIYF. CDR3 nucleotides: TGTGCCAGCTCACCACCGGGGCAGGGCGGTGGAAACACCATATATTTT. The chain has TRBV18 and TRBJ1-3; a weak D match, TRBD1 (5 bases). The germline gives CDR1 KGHSH, CDR2 LQKENI. Trimming shortened V by 0 bases and J by 3 bases, and 12 bases separated the two germline ends. The length of the CDR3 is 16 residues.

J is TRBJ1-6 and V is TRBV7-2, with 7 bases that match TRBD1. The CDR3 extends over 15 amino acids. Per the germline V gene, CDR1 is SGHTA and CDR2 is FQGNSA. The junction had 6 bases not matched to a gene; V was cut back by 5 bases and J by 5 bases. DNA of the CDR3: TGTGCCAGCAGCACCGGGGACAGTAATAATTCACCCCTCCACTTT. Amino acid sequence: CASSTGDSNNSPLHF.

This clone was seen a single time. This sample also contains other DNA sequences that code for the same CDR3. The chain uses TRBV9 and TRBJ2-5, with 9 bases identical to TRBD2. V trimming: 0 bases; J trimming: 3 bases; junction bases outside the gene matches: 0. Germline CDR1 and CDR2: SGDLS and YYNGEE. This CDR3 spans 14 amino acids. The CDR3 here is CASSVGLAEETQYF. The CDR3 DNA sequence: TGTGCCAGCAGCGTAGGACTAGCGGAAGAGACCCAGTACTTC.

The chain links TRBV11-2 to TRBJ1-6; D unresolved. This CDR3 contains 18 residues. CDR1 and CDR2 (germline): SGHAT, FQNNGV. V shed 2 bases and J shed 0 bases, with 14 bases lying between them. The CDR3 reads CASSLLLGRSSYNSPLHF. Written as DNA, the CDR3 is TGTGCCAGCAGCTTACTCTTAGGGAGGAGCTCCTATAATTCACCCCTCCACTTT. The whole variable domain, remainder taken from reference TRBV11-2 and TRBJ1-6, is EAGVAQSPRYKIIEKRQSVAFWCNPISGHATLYWYQQILGQGPKLLIQFQNNGVVDDSQLPKDRFSAERLKGVDSTLKIQPAKLEDSAVYLCASSLLLGRSSYNSPLHFGNGTRLTVT.

In its sample, this clone was seen once. This chain links TRBV5-4 with TRBJ1-1; TRBD1 is a possible D gene (5 bases). From germline, CDR1 is SGHNT and CDR2 YYREEE (reference sequence). Trimming took 0 bases from V and 5 from J, leaving 11 bases between them. This CDR3 comprises 14 residues. The CDR3 loop is CASSLEGPRTEAFF. CDR3 in DNA: TGTGCCAGCAGCTTGGAGGGGCCGCGGACTGAAGCTTTCTTT.

In regard to this clone: This sample also contains other DNA sequences that code for the same CDR3. The chain joins TRBV15 to TRBJ1-1, with 10 positions matching TRBD1. Germline V gene sequence: CDR1 LNHNV, CDR2 YYDKDF (reference sequence). The CDR3 extends over 14 amino acids. Trimming at V came to 1 base and at J to 5 bases, leaving 1 base not matched to a gene. The CDR3 coding sequence is TGTGCCACCAGCAGAGGGGGACAGGGGACTGAAGCTTTCTTT. Protein: CATSRGGQGTEAFF. The entire variable domain, with the rest obtained from reference TRBV15 and TRBJ1-1, is as follows: DAMVIQNPRYQVTQFGKPVTLSCSQTLNHNVMYWYQQKSSQAPKLLFHYYDKDFNNEADTPDNFQSRRPNTSFCFLDIRSPGLGDTAMYLCATSRGGQGTEAFFGQGTRLTVV.

The chain couples TRBV7-2 to TRBJ2-3, with 11 bases fitting TRBD1. Losses at the gene ends were 1 base for V and 1 base for J; bases not matched to a gene: 4. Germline CDR1 reads SGHTA; CDR2 reads FQGNSA. CDR3 length equals 17 residues. The CDR3 loop reads CASSLGTGGLGTDTQYF. CDR3 coding DNA: TGTGCCAGCAGCTTAGGGACAGGGGGCCTGGGCACAGATACGCAGTATTTT.

The chain combines TRBV9 with TRBJ1-4; 8 positions match TRBD1. Germline CDR1 and CDR2: SGDLS and YYNGEE. CDR3 size: 15 residues. The V gene end was trimmed by 0 bases and the J gene end by 5 bases; junction bases not matched to a gene: 3. This CDR3 reads CASSVAGTGNEKLFF. DNA for the CDR3: TGTGCCAGCAGCGTAGCCGGGACAGGAAATGAAAAACTGTTTTTT.

The J gene is TRBJ1-5, the V gene TRBV19; 7 positions match TRBD1. CDR1 and CDR2 (germline): LNHDA, SQIVND (reference sequence). This CDR3 has 15 amino acids. V gave up 5 bases and J gave up 7 bases; unmatched junction bases: 11. CDR3 in amino acids: CASSGFDRVGQPQHF. In nucleotides, the CDR3 is TGTGCCAGTAGTGGTTTTGACAGGGTTGGACAGCCCCAGCATTTT. The whole variable domain, remainder taken from reference TRBV19 and TRBJ1-5, is DGGITQSPKYLFRKEGQNVTLSCEQNLNHDAMYWYRQDPGQGLRLIYYSQIVNDFQKGDIAEGYSVSREKKESFPLTVTSAQKNPTAFYLCASSGFDRVGQPQHFGDGTRLSIL.

V is TRBV27 and J is TRBJ2-3, with TRBD2 matching 10 bases. Germline CDR1 and CDR2: MNHEY and SMNVEV (reference sequence). J was trimmed by 3 bases and V by 2 bases; bases with no gene match: 5. The CDR3 is 16 residues long. CDR3 in DNA: TGTGCCAGCAGTTTAACCCCTAGCGGGAGAACAGATACGCAGTATTTT. This sequence encodes CASSLTPSGRTDTQYF.

V gene TRBV28 combines with J gene TRBJ1-4, with 7 bases lining up with TRBD1. The CDR3 runs to 15 residues. J gave up 4 bases and V 5 bases, and 7 bases lay outside the gene matches. The germline V gene has CDR1 MDHEN and CDR2 SYDVKM. CDR3 nucleotide sequence: TGTGCCAGCAGTACCCAGGGGGGAGGTAATGAAAAACTGTTTTTT. It is translated as CASSTQGGGNEKLFF. Variable domain in full (rest from reference TRBV28 and TRBJ1-4): DVKVTQSSRYLVKRTGEKVFLECVQDMDHENMFWYRQDPGLGLRLIYFSYDVKMKEKGDIPEGYSVSREKKERFSLILESASTNQTSMYLCASSTQGGGNEKLFFGSGTQLSVL.

A single count supports this clone. The chain links TRBV7-2 to TRBJ2-7, with 13 bases identical to TRBD2. The trim removed 5 bases at V and 2 bases at J, leaving 9 bases unmatched. Germline-derived CDR1 and CDR2 are SGHTA and FQGNSA. This CDR3 contains 17 residues. Written as DNA, the CDR3 is TGTGCCAGCAGCCACCGACTAGCGGGAGGAGTCCCCTACGAGCAGTACTTC. Protein: CASSHRLAGGVPYEQYF. Full variable domain (outside the CDR3, taken from reference TRBV7-2 and TRBJ2-7): GAGVSQSPSNKVTEKGKDVELRCDPISGHTALYWYRQSLGQGLEFLIYFQGNSAPDKSGLPSDRFSAERTGGSVSTLTIQRTQQEDSAVYLCASSHRLAGGVPYEQYFGPGTRLTVT.

The genes are TRBV19 and TRBJ2-2, with 7 positions matching TRBD1. CDR1 is LNHDA and CDR2 is SQIVND in the germline V gene (reference sequence). The trim removed 10 bases at V and 1 base at J, leaving 9 bases unmatched. The CDR3 length is 15 residues. CDR3 nucleotide sequence: TGTGCCACCCGACAGGGCGCCCGGAACACCGGGGAGCTGTTTTTT. Its translation: CATRQGARNTGELFF.